Listed below are T cell receptor beta chains from one sample, sequenced in a study of siplizumab effects on memory and regulatory T cells. TCRdb's copy holds only in-frame clones and misses some; the assay was immunoSEQ multiplex PCR. Of around 97,000 clones detected, just under 95% appear once; the ten largest clones hold 1% to 1.5%. Material for sequencing was non-Treg CD4+ T cells sorted from blood. These receptors all come from a human donor in good health. CDR3s leave out the opening cysteine and the closing phenylalanine or tryptophan.

j_call v_call cdr3_aa
TRBJ2-5 TRBV6-5 ASTGDRETQY
TRBJ2-1 TRBV20-1 SAALYNEQF
TRBJ2-1 TRBV6-1 ASSQVGLAGGVRNNEQF
TRBJ1-2 TRBV30 AWNSVRHYGYT
TRBJ1-2 TRBV28 ASSLNDGYT
TRBJ2-2 TRBV9 ASSVRPSPTGELF
TRBJ2-3 TRBV11-3 ASSQGRGFTDTQY
TRBJ2-3 TRBV5-4 ASSVGGVVTDTQY
TRBJ2-4 TRBV11-2 ASSLDRSRGPLNIQY
TRBJ2-1 TRBV9 ASSLGVQGGEQF
TRBJ1-1 TRBV18 ASSPPRGGVDTEAF
TRBJ1-1 TRBV5-5 ASTLGVNTEAF
TRBJ1-5 TRBV7-9 ASSHSGTPNQPQH
TRBJ1-6 TRBV14 ASSHDTGYNSPLH
TRBJ2-1 TRBV29-1 SVDDRRRSYNEQF
TRBJ2-1 TRBV28 ASNSNNEQF
TRBJ2-1 TRBV6-4 ASSMGLARLDEQF
TRBJ2-5 TRBV7-9 ASSLAGTPASNPLN
TRBJ2-2 TRBV18 ASLLLAGESGELF
TRBJ2-7 TRBV15 ATSRDYSGVLEQY
TRBJ1-3 TRBV5-1 ASGRDSGNTIY
TRBJ2-1 TRBV28 ASTLGHFDEQF
TRBJ2-5 TRBV19 ASSRGSRETQY
TRBJ2-3 TRBV6-6 ASSYSGYTDTQY
TRBJ1-5 TRBV18 ASSEDRVNQPQH
TRBJ2-5 TRBV5-1 ASSSRDSQETQY
TRBJ1-4 TRBV25-1 ASSSRNNEKLF
TRBJ2-4 TRBV29-1 SVDQGDIQY